The clone carrying this T cell receptor (beta chain) was counted only a few times. This entry comes from a study of blood T cell repertoires in COVID-19. For the study at large: COVID-19 samples collected from the United States, Italy and Spain covered acute and convalescent phases. The cDNA or gDNA used as material had been derived from T cells, B-cell-depleted T cells, or PBMCs.

V lost 0 bases and J lost 2; bases outside the gene matches: 8. The CDR3 length is 17 residues. Germline V gene data show CDR1 as GTSNPN and CDR2 as SVGIG (reference sequence). Authors' data handling: From reference gene primer amplification, estimates of nucleated cell counts were derived. Data came from immunoSEQ multiplex PCR; TCRdb stores just in-frame clones and leaves some out. V and J calls and clone size are given by that table; D and trimming were obtained from the DNA. The repertoire holds 250,000 or so clones, with about 83% as singletons. This chain connects TRBV30 to TRBJ2-2; 8 bases match TRBD2. This receptor was obtained from a woman between 40 and 55 years old who had recovered from COVID-19. What was sequenced was peripheral blood. CDR3 nucleotides: TGTGCCTGGAGTGTGACCGGGACTAGATACAACACCGGGGAGCTGTTTTTT. Encoded protein: CAWSVTGTRYNTGELFF. The whole variable domain, filled in from reference TRBV30 and TRBJ2-2, reads SQTIHQWPATLVQPVGSPLSLECTVEGTSNPNLYWYRQAAGRGLQLLFYSVGIGQISSEVPQNLSASRPQDRQFILSSKKLLLSDSGFYLCAWSVTGTRYNTGELFFGEGSRLTVL.